This TCR beta chain is drawn from a study of blood T cell repertoires in COVID-19 (dated by TCRdb to the early 2020s). As for the study more broadly: Samples from collaborators originated in the United States, Italy and Spain and spanned both the acute and convalescent phases of COVID-19. The prospective study material was composed of cDNA or gDNA derived from T cells, B-cell-depleted T cells, or PBMCs. Deeply sampled blood TCRbeta repertoires from subjects exposed to, actively infected with, or recovered from COVID-19 were included in the dataset. The repertoires were released in a freely available public database meant as a resource for research on the immune response to SARS-CoV-2. Samples were obtained from the ongoing ImmuneRACE study (first 160 participants) and from 1,254 subjects provided by 6 global collaborators. A de-identified subject ID, COVID-19 status, age in years and sex were almost always included in the sample metadata. Where HLA class I and class II types were available, the types were taken from metadata supplied by the sample provider, not from assay-based typing. What the work shows at the level of the full study, not this receptor alone: How much clinical and demographic metadata was included differed by source and by participant, and the metadata was provided uncurated.

Concerning this clone itself: Its antigen has not been determined. Qualities for individual bases were not recorded, and no much larger clone is one base off.

The immunoSEQ Assay, a bias-controlled multiplex PCR, was used to amplify TCRbeta CDR3 regions from genomic DNA. In the source study's methods: Nucleated cell counts per sample were estimated from amplification of reference gene primers within the assay. To quantify the absolute abundance of each unique TCRbeta CDR3 rearrangement, sequence reads were collapsed and filtered. For each sample, productive Simpson clonality was calculated as the square root of Simpson's diversity index over productive rearrangements. TCRdb retrieved this table from immuneACCESS and kept in-frame rearrangements only. Not all clones are present; in checked studies, unresolved V genes account for under half, and no reason is known for the remainder. D and trimming come from the DNA, and the V and J calls and clone size come from that table. The sample has approximately 130,000 clones on record, roughly 79% of them singletons. The biggest ten clones account for 25% of the sample.

Each collaborating institution followed its own protocols to collect whole blood in K2EDTA tubes. For TCRbeta analysis, collaborators shipped samples in one of three forms: frozen whole blood, isolated PBMCs, or DNA extracted from either of those sample types. Including cysteine and phenylalanine, the CDR3 has 14 amino acids. Of all the DNA, just the CDR3 is kept, 42 bases in frame from base 1. The V and J ends are trimmed by 3 bases and 5 bases, leaving 13 bases between them. Via the germline V gene, CDR1 is MDHEN and CDR2 SYDVKM. Sequencing was performed on peripheral blood. The clonotype comes from a human donor in a cohort sampled during active COVID-19. The chain was built from TRBV28 and TRBJ1-2; tentative D gene TRBD1, with 5 bases matching. The nucleotide sequence is given as TGTGCCAGCAGTTTTCGGGACTCCGGATATGGCTACACCTTC. It encodes CASSFRDSGYGYTF.